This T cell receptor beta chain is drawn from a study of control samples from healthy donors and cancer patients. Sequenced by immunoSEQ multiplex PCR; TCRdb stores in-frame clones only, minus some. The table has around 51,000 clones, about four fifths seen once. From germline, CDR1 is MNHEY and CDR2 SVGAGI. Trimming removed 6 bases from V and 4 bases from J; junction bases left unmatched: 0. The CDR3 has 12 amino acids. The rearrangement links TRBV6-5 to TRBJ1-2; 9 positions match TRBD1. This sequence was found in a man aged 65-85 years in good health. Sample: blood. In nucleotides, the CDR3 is TGTGCCAGCAGGACAGGGGGCTATGGCTACACCTTC. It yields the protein CASRTGGYGYTF.